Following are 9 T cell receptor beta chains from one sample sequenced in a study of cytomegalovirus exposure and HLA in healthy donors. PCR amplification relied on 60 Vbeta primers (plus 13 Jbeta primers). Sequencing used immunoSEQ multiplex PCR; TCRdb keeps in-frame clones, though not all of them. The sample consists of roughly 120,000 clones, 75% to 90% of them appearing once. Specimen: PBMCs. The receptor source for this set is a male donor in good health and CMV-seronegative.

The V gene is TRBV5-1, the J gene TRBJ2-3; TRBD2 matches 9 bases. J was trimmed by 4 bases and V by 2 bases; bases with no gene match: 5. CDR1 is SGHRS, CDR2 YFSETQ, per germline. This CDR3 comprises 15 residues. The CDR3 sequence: CASSLERGAADTQYF. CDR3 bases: TGCGCCAGCAGCTTAGAGCGGGGGGCCGCAGATACGCAGTATTTT. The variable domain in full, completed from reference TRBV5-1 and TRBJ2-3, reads KAGVTQTPRYLIKTRGQQVTLSCSPISGHRSVSWYQQTPGQGLQFLFEYFSETQRNKGNFPGRFSGRQFSNSRSEMNVSTLELGDSALYLCASSLERGAADTQYFGPGTRLTVL.

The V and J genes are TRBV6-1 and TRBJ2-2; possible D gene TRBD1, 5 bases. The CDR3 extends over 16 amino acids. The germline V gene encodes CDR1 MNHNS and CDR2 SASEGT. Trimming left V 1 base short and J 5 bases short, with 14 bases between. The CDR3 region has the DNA TGTGCCAGCAGTGAAGTATGGAGACAGCAGACCGGGGAGCTGTTTTTT. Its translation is CASSEVWRQQTGELFF.

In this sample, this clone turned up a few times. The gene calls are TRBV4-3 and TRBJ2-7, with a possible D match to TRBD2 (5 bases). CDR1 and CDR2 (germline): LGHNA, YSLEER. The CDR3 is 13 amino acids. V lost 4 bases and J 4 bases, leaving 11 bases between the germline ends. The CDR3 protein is CASSPGGAYEQYF. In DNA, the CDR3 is TGCGCCAGCAGCCCCGGAGGAGCATACGAGCAGTACTTC.

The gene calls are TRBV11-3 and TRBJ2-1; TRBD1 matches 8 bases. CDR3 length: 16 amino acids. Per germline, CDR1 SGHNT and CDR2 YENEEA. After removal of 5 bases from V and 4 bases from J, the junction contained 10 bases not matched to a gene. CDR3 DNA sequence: TGTGCCAGCAGCCCCTTCACGGGACAGGAATACAATGAGCAGTTCTTC. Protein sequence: CASSPFTGQEYNEQFF. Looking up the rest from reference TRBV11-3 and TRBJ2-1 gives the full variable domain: EAGVVQSPRYKIIEKKQPVAFWCNPISGHNTLYWYLQNLGQGPELLIRYENEEAVDDSQLPKDRFSAERLKGVDSTLKIQPAELGDSAVYLCASSPFTGQEYNEQFFGPGTRLTVL.

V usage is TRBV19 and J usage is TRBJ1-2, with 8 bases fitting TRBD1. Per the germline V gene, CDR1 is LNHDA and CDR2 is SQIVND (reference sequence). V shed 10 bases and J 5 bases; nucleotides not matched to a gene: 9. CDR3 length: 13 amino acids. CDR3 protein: CATTGDSIYGYTF. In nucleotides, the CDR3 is TGTGCCACGACAGGGGACAGCATTTATGGCTACACCTTC.

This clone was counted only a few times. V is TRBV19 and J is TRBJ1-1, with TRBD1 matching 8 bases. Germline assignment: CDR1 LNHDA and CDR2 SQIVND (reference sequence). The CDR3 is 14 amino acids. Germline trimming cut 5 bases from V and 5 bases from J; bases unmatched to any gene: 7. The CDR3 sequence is CASSSGQGWTEAFF. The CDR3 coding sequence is TGTGCCAGTAGTTCCGGACAGGGCTGGACTGAAGCTTTCTTT.

CDR3 bases: TGCGCCAGCAGCGCCAATCCAGGGACCGGGGAGCTGTTTTTT. Translating gives CASSANPGTGELFF. This chain connects TRBV5-1 to TRBJ2-2; D might be TRBD1 (5 bases). V gave up 4 bases and J gave up 5 bases, with 12 bases separating them. This CDR3 has 14 amino acids. Germline V gene sequence: CDR1 SGHRS, CDR2 YFSETQ.

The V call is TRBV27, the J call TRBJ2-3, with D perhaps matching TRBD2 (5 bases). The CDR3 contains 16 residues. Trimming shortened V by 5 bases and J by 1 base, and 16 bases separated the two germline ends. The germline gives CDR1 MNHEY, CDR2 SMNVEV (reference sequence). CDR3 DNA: TGTGCCAGCAGTCTGGCGAGGAGCGGCGGCACAGATACGCAGTATTTT. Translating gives CASSLARSGGTDTQYF.

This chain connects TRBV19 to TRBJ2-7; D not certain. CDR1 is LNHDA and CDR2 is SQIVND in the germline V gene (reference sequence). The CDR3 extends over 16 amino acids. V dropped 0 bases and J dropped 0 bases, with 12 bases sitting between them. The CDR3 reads CASSIDLASASYEQYF. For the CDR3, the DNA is TGTGCCAGTAGTATAGATCTGGCTAGTGCCTCCTACGAGCAGTACTTC.